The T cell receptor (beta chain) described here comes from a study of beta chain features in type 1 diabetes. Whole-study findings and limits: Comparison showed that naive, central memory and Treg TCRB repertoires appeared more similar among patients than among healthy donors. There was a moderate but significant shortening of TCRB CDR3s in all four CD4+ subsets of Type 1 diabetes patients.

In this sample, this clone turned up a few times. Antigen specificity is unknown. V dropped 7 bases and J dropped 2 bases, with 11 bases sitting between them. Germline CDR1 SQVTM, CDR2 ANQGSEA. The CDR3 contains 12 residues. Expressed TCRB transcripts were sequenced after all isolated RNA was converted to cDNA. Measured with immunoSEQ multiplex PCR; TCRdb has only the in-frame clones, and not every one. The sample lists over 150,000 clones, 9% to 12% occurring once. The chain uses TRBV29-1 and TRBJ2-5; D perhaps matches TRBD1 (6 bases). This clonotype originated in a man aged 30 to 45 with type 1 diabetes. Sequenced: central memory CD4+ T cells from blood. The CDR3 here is CSARQVQETQYF. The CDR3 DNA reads TGCAGCGCCAGACAGGTACAAGAGACCCAGTACTTC.